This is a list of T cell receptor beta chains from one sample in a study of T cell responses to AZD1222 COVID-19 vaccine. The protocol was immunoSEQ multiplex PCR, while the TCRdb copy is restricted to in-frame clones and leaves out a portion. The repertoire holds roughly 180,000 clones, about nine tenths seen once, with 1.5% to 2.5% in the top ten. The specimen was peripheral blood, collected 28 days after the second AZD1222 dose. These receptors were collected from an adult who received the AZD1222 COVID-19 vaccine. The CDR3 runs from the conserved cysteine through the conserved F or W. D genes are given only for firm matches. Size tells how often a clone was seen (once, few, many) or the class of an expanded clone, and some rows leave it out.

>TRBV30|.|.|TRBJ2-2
TGTGCCTGCTCACTGGGTTCTAACACCGGGGAGCTGTTTTTT
CACSLGSNTGELFF
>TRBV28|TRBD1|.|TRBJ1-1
TGTGCCAGCACCGTCAGGGGGGTGTGGACTGAAGCTTTCTTT
CASTVRGVWTEAFF
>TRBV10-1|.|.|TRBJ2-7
TGCGTCAGCAGTAGAATCAGAAGCGACGAGCAGTACTTC
CVSSRIRSDEQYF
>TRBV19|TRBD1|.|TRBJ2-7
TGTGCCAGTAGTAGGACAGGGACGATCTACGAGCAGTACTTC
CASSRTGTIYEQYF
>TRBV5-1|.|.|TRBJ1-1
TGCGCCAGCAGCTTGGAGGGGATGAACACTGAAGCTTTCTTT
CASSLEGMNTEAFF
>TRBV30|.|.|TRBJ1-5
TGTGCCTCCTCCCAGGGCGGGCCAAATCAGCCCCAGCATTTT
CASSQGGPNQPQHF
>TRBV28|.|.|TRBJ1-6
TGTGCCAGCAGTTTATATGGGGGCAATTCACCCCTCCACTTT
CASSLYGGNSPLHF
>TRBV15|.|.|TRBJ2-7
TGTGCCACCAGCAGAGATCCAGTTAGCTCCTACGAGCAGTACTTC
CATSRDPVSSYEQYF
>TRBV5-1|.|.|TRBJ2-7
TGCGCCAGCAGCGAAAAACCGGGACACAGCTCCTACGAGCAGTACTTC
CASSEKPGHSSYEQYF
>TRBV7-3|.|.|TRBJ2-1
TGTGCCAGCAGCCCTCAGGGGGGGATTACTGGCAATGAGCAGTTCTTC
CASSPQGGITGNEQFF
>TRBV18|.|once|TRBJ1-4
TGTGCCAGCTCACCACGACAGTCCGGACAGGAAAAACTGTTTTTT
CASSPRQSGQEKLFF
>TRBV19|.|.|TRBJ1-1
TGTGCCAGTAGCTCCCACCCGAACACTGAAGCTTTCTTT
CASSSHPNTEAFF
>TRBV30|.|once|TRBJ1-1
TGTGCCTGGAGGTCAGGGGAAACCATGAACACTGAAGCTTTCTTT
CAWRSGETMNTEAFF
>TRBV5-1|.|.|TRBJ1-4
TGCGCCAGCAGCGCGGACAATAATGAAAAACTGTTTTTT
CASSADNNEKLFF
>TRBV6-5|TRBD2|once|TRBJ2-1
TGTGCCAGCAGGACTAGCGGGAAGAACAATGAGCAGTTCTTC
CASRTSGKNNEQFF
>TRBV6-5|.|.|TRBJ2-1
TGTGCCAGCAGTTACCTAGGGGATGAGCAGTTCTTC
CASSYLGDEQFF
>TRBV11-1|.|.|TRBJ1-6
TGTGCCAGCAGCTTCAGGGGACATAATTCACCCCTCCACTTT
CASSFRGHNSPLHF
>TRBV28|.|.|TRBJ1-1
TGTGCCAGCAGTTTGTGGGGGGGAATGAACACTGAAGCTTTCTTT
CASSLWGGMNTEAFF
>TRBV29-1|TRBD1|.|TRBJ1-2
TGCAGCGTCCCCCACACAGGGGGACTCAACTATGGCTACACCTTC
CSVPHTGGLNYGYTF
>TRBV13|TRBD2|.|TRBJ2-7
TGTGCCAGCAGCTTAGGACGGTTAGCGGGGGGGCCTGGGACCTACGAGCAGTACTTC
CASSLGRLAGGPGTYEQYF
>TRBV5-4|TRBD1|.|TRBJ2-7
TGTGCCAGCAGCTTGGTTGACAGGGACAACGAGCAGTACTTC
CASSLVDRDNEQYF
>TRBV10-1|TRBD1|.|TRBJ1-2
TGCGCCAGCAGCACAGACAGGGGATATGGCTACACCTTC
CASSTDRGYGYTF
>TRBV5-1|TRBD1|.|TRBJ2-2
TGCGCCAGCAGCGCCGGGACAGGGGGCTCCGGGGAGCTGTTTTTT
CASSAGTGGSGELFF
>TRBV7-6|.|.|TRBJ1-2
TGTGCCAGCAGCTTAGGTCCAGTAGACTATGGCTACACCTTC
CASSLGPVDYGYTF
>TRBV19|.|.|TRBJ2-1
TGTGCCAGTAGTATTAGGGTAGATGTTGAGCAGTTCTTC
CASSIRVDVEQFF
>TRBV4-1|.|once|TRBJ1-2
TGCGCCAGCAGCCAACCGGGAAAGGCGGTAAATGGCTACACCTTC
CASSQPGKAVNGYTF
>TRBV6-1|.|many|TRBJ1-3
TGTGCCAGCAGTGATTTGGGGGTGAACACCATATATTTT
CASSDLGVNTIYF
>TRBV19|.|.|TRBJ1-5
TGTGCCACAGCGGTCCAACGTGATCAGCCCCAGCATTTT
CATAVQRDQPQHF
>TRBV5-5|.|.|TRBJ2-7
TGTGCCAGCAGCTTGAGCGGCTATATCTACGAGCAGTACTTC
CASSLSGYIYEQYF
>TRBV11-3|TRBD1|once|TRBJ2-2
TGTGCCAGCAGCCACACGAGACAGGGGGCCGGGGAGCTGTTTTTT
CASSHTRQGAGELFF
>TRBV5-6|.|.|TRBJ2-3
TGTGCCAGCAGCCCCCCTACCCTAGCGTTCAGCACAGATACGCAGTATTTT
CASSPPTLAFSTDTQYF
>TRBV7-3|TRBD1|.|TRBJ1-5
TGTGCCAGCAGCGGCTACCCTGGACAGGTCGATCAGCCCCAGCATTTT
CASSGYPGQVDQPQHF
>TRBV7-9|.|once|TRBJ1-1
TGTGCCAGCAGCTTAGGGGGAGGGACAACCAACACTGAAGCTTTCTTT
CASSLGGGTTNTEAFF
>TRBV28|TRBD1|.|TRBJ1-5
TGTGCCAGCAGTTCGCCGGGACAGGGAGCCAAGCCCCAGCATTTT
CASSSPGQGAKPQHF
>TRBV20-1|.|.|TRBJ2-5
TGCAGTGCTAGTTTCAGGGAAGAGACCCAGTACTTC
CSASFREETQYF
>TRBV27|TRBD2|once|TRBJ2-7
TGTGCCAGCAGTTTCCGGACTAGCGGGGACTACGAGCAGTACTTC
CASSFRTSGDYEQYF
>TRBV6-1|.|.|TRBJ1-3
TGTGCCAGCAGTGATTGGGGGGGCTCTGGAAACACCATATATTTT
CASSDWGGSGNTIYF
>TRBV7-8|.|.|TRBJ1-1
TGTGCCAGCAGCTTAGAGGGGATTTTGAGGAACACTGAAGCTTTCTTT
CASSLEGILRNTEAFF
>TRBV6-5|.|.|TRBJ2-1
TGTGCCAGCAGCGTATACAATGAGCAGTTCTTC
CASSVYNEQFF
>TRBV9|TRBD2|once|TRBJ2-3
TGTGCCAGCAGCCCTAACTTAGCGGGGGGAGCAGCAGATACGCAGTATTTT
CASSPNLAGGAADTQYF
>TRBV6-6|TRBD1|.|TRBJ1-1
TGTGCCAGCAGTTACTTCACAGGGGCCGGTGAAGCTTTCTTT
CASSYFTGAGEAFF
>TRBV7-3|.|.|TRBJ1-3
TGTGCCAGCAGCTTCACGGGTGGGCAAGGAAACACCATATATTTT
CASSFTGGQGNTIYF
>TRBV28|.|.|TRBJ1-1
TGTGCCAGCAGTTTCCCCTCCAGGAAGACTGAAGCTTTCTTT
CASSFPSRKTEAFF
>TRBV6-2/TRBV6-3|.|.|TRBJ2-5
TGTGCCAGCAGTTCAGGGAGCCAAGAGACCCAGTACTTC
CASSSGSQETQYF
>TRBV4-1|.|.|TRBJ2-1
TGCGCCAGCAGCCCCCGGGACACCGGCTACAATGAGCAGTTCTTC
CASSPRDTGYNEQFF
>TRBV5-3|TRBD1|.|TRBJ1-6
TGTGCCAGAACCCTCCGGGACAGGGTGTGTCATAATTCACCCCTCCACTTT
CARTLRDRVCHNSPLHF
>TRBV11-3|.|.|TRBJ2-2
TGTGCCAGCAGCTCCGGGACTGTTAACACCGGGGAGCTGTTTTTT
CASSSGTVNTGELFF
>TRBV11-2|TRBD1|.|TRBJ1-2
TGTGCCAGCAGCTTACAGGACAGGGGGCTCTATGGCTACACCTTC
CASSLQDRGLYGYTF
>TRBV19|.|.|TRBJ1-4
TGTGCCAGTAGTATAGTGGGGACAAGGGAAAAACTGTTTTTT
CASSIVGTREKLFF
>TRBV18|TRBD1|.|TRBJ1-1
TGTGCCAGCTCACAGGGACAGGGGGGGTTTGACACTGAAGCTTTCTTT
CASSQGQGGFDTEAFF
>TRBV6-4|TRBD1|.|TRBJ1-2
TGTGCCAGCAGTGGGCTGGGACAGGGCTTCCATGGCTACACCTTC
CASSGLGQGFHGYTF